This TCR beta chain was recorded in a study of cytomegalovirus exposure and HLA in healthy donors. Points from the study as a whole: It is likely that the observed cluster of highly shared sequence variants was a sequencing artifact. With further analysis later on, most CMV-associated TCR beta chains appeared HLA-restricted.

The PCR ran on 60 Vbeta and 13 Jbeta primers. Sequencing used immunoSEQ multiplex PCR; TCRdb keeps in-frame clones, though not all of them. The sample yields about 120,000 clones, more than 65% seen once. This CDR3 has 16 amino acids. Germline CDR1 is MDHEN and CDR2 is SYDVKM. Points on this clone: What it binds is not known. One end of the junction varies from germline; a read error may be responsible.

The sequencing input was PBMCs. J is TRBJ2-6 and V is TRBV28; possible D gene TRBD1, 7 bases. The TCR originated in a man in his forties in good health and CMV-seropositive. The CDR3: CATLGAGGRGANGLTF. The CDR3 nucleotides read TGTGCCACCCTAGGGGCAGGGGGTAGGGGGGCCAACGGCCTGACTTTC.